The rows below give T cell receptor beta chains drawn from one sample of a study of cytomegalovirus exposure and HLA in healthy donors. TCRdb's copy holds only in-frame clones and misses some; the assay was immunoSEQ multiplex PCR. The repertoire has some 150,000 clones, roughly 82% of them found once; the top ten carry approximately 3.6%. Sequenced: PBMCs. All receptors come from a male donor in good health and CMV-seronegative. CDR3s include the opening cysteine and the closing phenylalanine or tryptophan. The D gene is left open where the match is weak. Some rows mark clone size as missing; the rest say once, few, many or name a class of expanded clone.

J: TRBJ2-3
D: TRBD2
V: TRBV6-6
size: few
length: 14
DNA: TGTGCCAGCAGTTACGGGAGGGCCTCAGATACGCAGTATTTT
CDR3: CASSYGRASDTQYF

J: TRBJ1-2
D: -
V: TRBV5-4
size: -
length: 16
DNA: TGTGCCAGCAGCCCGGGGGGGGACACGACTTCTTCTGGCTACACCTTC
CDR3: CASSPGGDTTSSGYTF

J: TRBJ2-7
D: -
V: TRBV6-1
size: -
length: 14
DNA: TGTGCCAGCAGTGAAGCGACAGATTTCTACGAGCAGTACTTC
CDR3: CASSEATDFYEQYF

J: TRBJ2-7
D: -
V: TRBV7-9
size: -
length: 13
DNA: TGTGCCAGCAGCGCACAGGGAGGGGACGAGCAGTACTTC
CDR3: CASSAQGGDEQYF

J: TRBJ2-3
D: TRBD2
V: TRBV5-1
size: -
length: 15
DNA: TGCGCCAGCAGCCCCGCTAGCGGGGGGGCAGTTACGCAGTATTTT
CDR3: CASSPASGGAVTQYF

J: TRBJ2-1
D: TRBD2
V: TRBV7-3
size: -
length: 17
DNA: TGTGCCAGCAGCTCTCTAGCGGGAGGGGTGCGGGACAATGAGCAGTTCTTC
CDR3: CASSSLAGGVRDNEQFF

J: TRBJ2-7
D: TRBD1
V: TRBV6-5
size: -
length: 15
DNA: TGTGCCAGCAGTTACGGGACAGGGGTTGGCGCCGAGCAGTACTTC
CDR3: CASSYGTGVGAEQYF

J: TRBJ2-3
D: TRBD1
V: TRBV29-1
size: -
length: 10
DNA: TGCAGCGTTAGACAGGGTACTGAGTATTTT
CDR3: CSVRQGTEYF

J: TRBJ2-2
D: -
V: TRBV25-1
size: -
length: 13
DNA: TGTGCCAGCAATCGAGGCGCCACCGGGGAGCTGTTTTTT
CDR3: CASNRGATGELFF

J: TRBJ2-7
D: -
V: TRBV9
size: -
length: 15
DNA: TGTGCCAGCAGCGTAGACAGCGGCTCAACCTACGAGCAGTACTTC
CDR3: CASSVDSGSTYEQYF

J: TRBJ2-3
D: -
V: TRBV6-4
size: few
length: 14
DNA: TGTGCCAGCAGTGAGAAGGGGAGCACAGATACGCAGTATTTT
CDR3: CASSEKGSTDTQYF

J: TRBJ2-7
D: -
V: TRBV15
size: -
length: 14
DNA: TGTGCCACCAGCAGAGAAGGGGCCTCCTACGAGCAGTACTTC
CDR3: CATSREGASYEQYF

J: TRBJ1-5
D: -
V: TRBV28
size: -
length: 16
DNA: TGTGCCAGCAGATCCCGGGGAGCTTATAGCAATCAGCCCCAGCATTTT
CDR3: CASRSRGAYSNQPQHF

J: TRBJ1-4
D: -
V: TRBV4-1
size: -
length: 16
DNA: TGCGCCAGCAGCCAAGAACCGCTTCAGACTAATGAAAAACTGTTTTTT
CDR3: CASSQEPLQTNEKLFF

J: TRBJ1-3
D: TRBD1
V: TRBV19
size: -
length: 18
DNA: TGTGCCAGTAATCCCGGGACAGGGGGCCTAAACTCTGGAAACACCATATATTTT
CDR3: CASNPGTGGLNSGNTIYF

J: TRBJ2-1
D: TRBD2
V: TRBV9
size: -
length: 15
DNA: TGTGCCAGCAGCCCACGGCTAGCGGCCTACAATGAGCAGTTCTTC
CDR3: CASSPRLAAYNEQFF

J: TRBJ1-1
D: -
V: TRBV7-9
size: -
length: 14
DNA: TGTGCCAGCAGCCCAGGACAGAGAAACACTGAAGCTTTCTTT
CDR3: CASSPGQRNTEAFF

J: TRBJ1-2
D: -
V: TRBV6-5
size: -
length: 14
DNA: TGTGCCAGCAGTTACTCGAAGGGAGGGCCTGGCTACACCTTC
CDR3: CASSYSKGGPGYTF

J: TRBJ2-7
D: -
V: TRBV28
size: -
length: 14
DNA: TGTGCCAGCAGCCGGACACGACTTCCCTACGAGCAGTACTTC
CDR3: CASSRTRLPYEQYF

J: TRBJ1-5
D: -
V: TRBV6-1
size: few
length: 14
DNA: TGTGCCAGCAGTGAAAGTCAGGAGGGTCAGCCCCAGCATTTT
CDR3: CASSESQEGQPQHF

J: TRBJ2-3
D: TRBD2
V: TRBV28
size: -
length: 14
DNA: TGTGCCAGCGGACTAGCGGGAGGTGGAGATACGCAGTATTTT
CDR3: CASGLAGGGDTQYF

J: TRBJ1-1
D: -
V: TRBV9
size: few
length: 13
DNA: TGTGCCAGCAGCGTAACGGGATGGACTGAAGCTTTCTTT
CDR3: CASSVTGWTEAFF

J: TRBJ2-7
D: TRBD1
V: TRBV10-3
size: -
length: 16
DNA: TGTGCCATCAGTGAAAGCGAAATAGACAGGGCCTACGAGCAGTACTTC
CDR3: CAISESEIDRAYEQYF

J: TRBJ2-2
D: -
V: TRBV6-5
size: -
length: 11
DNA: TGTGCCAGCAGTACTACCGGGGAGCTGTTTTTT
CDR3: CASSTTGELFF

J: TRBJ2-2
D: TRBD1
V: TRBV2
size: -
length: 14
DNA: TGTGCCAGCAGGGGGACGACAGGGAACGGGGAGCTGTTTTTT
CDR3: CASRGTTGNGELFF

J: TRBJ2-7
D: TRBD1
V: TRBV7-6
size: -
length: 16
DNA: TGTGCCAGCAGCTTAGGCCCGGGACAGGGAAACTACGAGCAGTACTTC
CDR3: CASSLGPGQGNYEQYF

J: TRBJ2-7
D: -
V: TRBV5-1
size: -
length: 12
DNA: TGCGCCAGCAGCTTTGGCAGGGCCGAGCAGTACTTC
CDR3: CASSFGRAEQYF

J: TRBJ1-2
D: -
V: TRBV29-1
size: once
length: 13
DNA: TGCAGCGTTGAAGGGAGATGGTATAATGGCTACACCTTC
CDR3: CSVEGRWYNGYTF

J: TRBJ1-1
D: TRBD1
V: TRBV6-4
size: -
length: 12
DNA: TGTGCCAGCAGTGATGGAAGGGGGCAAGCTTTCTTT
CDR3: CASSDGRGQAFF

J: TRBJ1-2
D: -
V: TRBV6-5
size: -
length: 13
DNA: TGTGCCAGCATCCGGGGGAGGGCAAGTGGCTACACCTTC
CDR3: CASIRGRASGYTF

J: TRBJ1-1
D: -
V: TRBV18
size: -
length: 14
DNA: TGTGCCAGCTCACCAGGGGCAGTGAACACTGAAGCTTTCTTT
CDR3: CASSPGAVNTEAFF

J: TRBJ1-5
D: -
V: TRBV9
size: -
length: 13
DNA: TGTGCCAGCAGCGTAGGGCCAAGTCAGCCCCAGCATTTT
CDR3: CASSVGPSQPQHF

J: TRBJ1-5
D: TRBD1
V: TRBV2
size: few
length: 15
DNA: TGTGCCAGCAGTATGACAGGGGTCGGGACTCAGCCCCAGCATTTT
CDR3: CASSMTGVGTQPQHF

J: TRBJ2-1
D: TRBD2
V: TRBV4-3
size: -
length: 16
DNA: TGCGCCAGCAGCCAAGATTGGCTAGCGGGAGAAGGTTGGCAGTTCTTC
CDR3: CASSQDWLAGEGWQFF

J: TRBJ1-3
D: -
V: TRBV6-1
size: -
length: 14
DNA: TGTGCCAGCAGCGAAAGGGGGACTGGAAACACCATATATTTT
CDR3: CASSERGTGNTIYF

J: TRBJ1-2
D: -
V: TRBV18
size: -
length: 14
DNA: TGTGCCAGCTCACACGGACAGATCGCATATGGCTACACCTTC
CDR3: CASSHGQIAYGYTF

J: TRBJ2-7
D: -
V: TRBV11-2
size: -
length: 13
DNA: TGTGCCAGCACCCATTTTCGGGGTGACGAGCAGTACTTC
CDR3: CASTHFRGDEQYF

J: TRBJ1-5
D: -
V: TRBV27
size: -
length: 15
DNA: TGTGCCAGCAGTTTATTTCGGCAGGGCAATCAGCCCCAGCATTTT
CDR3: CASSLFRQGNQPQHF

J: TRBJ2-2
D: TRBD2
V: TRBV4-1
size: -
length: 18
DNA: TGCGCCAGCAGCCACCCGAAGATTAGCGGGACGAACACCGGGGAGCTGTTTTTT
CDR3: CASSHPKISGTNTGELFF

J: TRBJ2-7
D: TRBD1
V: TRBV7-6
size: -
length: 15
DNA: TGTGCCAGCAGCCCAAGGGGGACAGGGGTTGGCGAGCAGTACTTC
CDR3: CASSPRGTGVGEQYF

J: TRBJ1-1
D: -
V: TRBV9
size: -
length: 13
DNA: TGTGCCAGCAGCTTAGACAGGAACACTGAAGCTTTCTTT
CDR3: CASSLDRNTEAFF

J: TRBJ1-1
D: -
V: TRBV6-6
size: -
length: 15
DNA: TGTGCCAGCAGTATCCCCAGGGTCTCAAACACTGAAGCTTTCTTT
CDR3: CASSIPRVSNTEAFF

J: TRBJ2-5
D: -
V: TRBV2
size: once
length: 15
DNA: TGTGCCAGCAGTGTTCTTAGGACTCCCAAAGAGACCCAGTACTTC
CDR3: CASSVLRTPKETQYF

J: TRBJ2-7
D: -
V: TRBV18
size: once
length: 14
DNA: TGTGCCAGCTCACCAAAGGACAGAGCCTACGAGCAGTACTTC
CDR3: CASSPKDRAYEQYF

J: TRBJ2-7
D: TRBD1
V: TRBV15
size: -
length: 15
DNA: TGTGCCACCAGCAGAGATACTGCAGGGGGCAACGAGCAGTACTTC
CDR3: CATSRDTAGGNEQYF

J: TRBJ1-1
D: TRBD1
V: TRBV29-1
size: -
length: 12
DNA: TGCAGCGTCGGACAGGGAGGCACTGAAGCTTTCTTT
CDR3: CSVGQGGTEAFF

J: TRBJ2-1
D: TRBD2
V: TRBV5-6
size: -
length: 16
DNA: TGTGCCAGCAGCTTGCTCGGGACTAGCTCCTACAATGAGCAGTTCTTC
CDR3: CASSLLGTSSYNEQFF

J: TRBJ2-5
D: -
V: TRBV6-5
size: -
length: 14
DNA: TGTGCCAGCAGCCCCGAGGCACGACAAGAGACCCAGTACTTC
CDR3: CASSPEARQETQYF

J: TRBJ1-1
D: TRBD1
V: TRBV2
size: -
length: 17
DNA: TGTGCCAGCAGGGGCCGGGACAGGGTTGTAGGGGGGACTGAAGCTTTCTTT
CDR3: CASRGRDRVVGGTEAFF

J: TRBJ1-1
D: TRBD1
V: TRBV6-1
size: -
length: 14
DNA: TGTGCCAGCAGGAGAGACAGGGGGCGCGCTGAAGCTTTCTTT
CDR3: CASRRDRGRAEAFF

J: TRBJ2-3
D: TRBD2
V: TRBV7-9
size: -
length: 15
DNA: TGTGCCAGCAGCGTGAGCGGGGGCCCGCGTGGTACGCAGTATTTT
CDR3: CASSVSGGPRGTQYF

J: TRBJ1-2
D: -
V: TRBV27
size: -
length: 15
DNA: TGTGCCAGCAGTTTAACCCAACGATCAGTCTATGGCTACACCTTC
CDR3: CASSLTQRSVYGYTF

J: TRBJ2-1
D: TRBD2
V: TRBV6-5
size: -
length: 15
DNA: TGTGCCAGCAGTGTACTAGCGGGGGGACTCAATGAGCAGTTCTTC
CDR3: CASSVLAGGLNEQFF

J: TRBJ2-1
D: TRBD1
V: TRBV2
size: -
length: 13
DNA: TGTGCCAGCCTCCGGGACAGAAACAATGAGCAGTTCTTC
CDR3: CASLRDRNNEQFF